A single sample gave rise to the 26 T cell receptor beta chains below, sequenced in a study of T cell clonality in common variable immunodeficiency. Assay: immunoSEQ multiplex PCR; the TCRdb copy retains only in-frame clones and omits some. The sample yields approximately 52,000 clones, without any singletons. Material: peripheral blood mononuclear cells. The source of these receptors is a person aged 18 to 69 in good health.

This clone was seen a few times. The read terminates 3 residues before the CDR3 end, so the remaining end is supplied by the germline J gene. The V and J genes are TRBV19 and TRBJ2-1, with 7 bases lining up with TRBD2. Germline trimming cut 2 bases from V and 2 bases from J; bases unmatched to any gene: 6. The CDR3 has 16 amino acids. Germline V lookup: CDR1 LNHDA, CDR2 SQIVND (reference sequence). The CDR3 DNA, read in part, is TGTGCCAGTAGTATAATCGCGGGAGTCACCTACAATGAG. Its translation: CASSIIAGVTYNE. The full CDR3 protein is CASSIIAGVTYNEQFF.

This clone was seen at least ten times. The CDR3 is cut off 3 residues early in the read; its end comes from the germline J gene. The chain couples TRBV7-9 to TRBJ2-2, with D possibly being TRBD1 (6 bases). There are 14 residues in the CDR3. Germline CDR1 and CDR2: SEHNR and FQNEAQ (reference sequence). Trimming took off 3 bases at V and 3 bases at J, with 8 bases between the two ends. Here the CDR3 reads CASSLGAHTGELFF. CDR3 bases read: TGTGCCAGCAGCTTGGGGGCGCACACCGGGGAG.

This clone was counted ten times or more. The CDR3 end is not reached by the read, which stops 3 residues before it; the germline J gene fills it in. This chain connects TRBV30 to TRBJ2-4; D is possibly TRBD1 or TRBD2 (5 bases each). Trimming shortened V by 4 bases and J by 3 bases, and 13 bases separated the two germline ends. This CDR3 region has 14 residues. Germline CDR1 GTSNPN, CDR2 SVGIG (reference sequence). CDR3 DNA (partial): TGTGCCTGGACAGAGGGGTTGGGCAAAAACATT. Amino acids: CAWTEGLGKNI. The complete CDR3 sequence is CAWTEGLGKNIQYF.

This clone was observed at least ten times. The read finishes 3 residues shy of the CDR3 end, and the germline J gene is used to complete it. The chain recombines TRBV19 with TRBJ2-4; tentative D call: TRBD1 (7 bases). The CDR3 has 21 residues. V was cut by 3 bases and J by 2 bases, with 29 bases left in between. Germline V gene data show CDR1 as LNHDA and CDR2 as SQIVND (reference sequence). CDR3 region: CASSIIGPGGGKVGTKNIQYF. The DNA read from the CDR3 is TGTGCCAGTAGTATTATAGGTCCAGGGGGAGGAAAAGTTGGGACCAAAAACATT.

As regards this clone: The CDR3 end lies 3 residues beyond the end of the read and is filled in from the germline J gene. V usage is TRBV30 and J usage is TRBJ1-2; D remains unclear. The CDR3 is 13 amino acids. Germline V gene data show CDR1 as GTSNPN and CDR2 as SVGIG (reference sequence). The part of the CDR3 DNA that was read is TGTGCCTGGAGTGGAGGTGTGCCGCCCGGC. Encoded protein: CAWSGGVPPG. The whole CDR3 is CAWSGGVPPGYTF.

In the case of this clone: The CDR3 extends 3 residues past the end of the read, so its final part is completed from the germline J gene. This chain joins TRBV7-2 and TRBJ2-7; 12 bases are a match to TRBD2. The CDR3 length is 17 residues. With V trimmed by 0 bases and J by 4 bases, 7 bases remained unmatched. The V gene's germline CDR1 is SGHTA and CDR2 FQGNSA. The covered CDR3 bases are TGTGCCAGCAGCTTAGCGGCCAGGACTAGCGGGAAATACGAG. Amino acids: CASSLAARTSGKYE. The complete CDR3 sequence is CASSLAARTSGKYEQYF.

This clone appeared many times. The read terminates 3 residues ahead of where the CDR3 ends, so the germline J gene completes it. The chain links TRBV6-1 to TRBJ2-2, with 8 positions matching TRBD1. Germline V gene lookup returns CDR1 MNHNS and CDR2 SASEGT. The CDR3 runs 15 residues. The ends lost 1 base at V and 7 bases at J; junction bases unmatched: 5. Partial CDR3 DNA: TGTGCCAGCAGTGAAGGGGGGACAGGATACGGGGAG. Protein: CASSEGGTGYGE. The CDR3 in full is CASSEGGTGYGELFF.

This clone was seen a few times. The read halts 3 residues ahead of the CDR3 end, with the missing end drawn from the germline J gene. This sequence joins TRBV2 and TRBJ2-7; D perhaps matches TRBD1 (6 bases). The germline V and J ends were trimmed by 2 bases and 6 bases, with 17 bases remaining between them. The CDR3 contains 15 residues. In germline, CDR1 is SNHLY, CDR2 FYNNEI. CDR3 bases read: TGTGCCAGCAGTGAATGGGGGACAATTGGAAGCGAG. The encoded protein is CASSEWGTIGSE. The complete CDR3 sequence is CASSEWGTIGSEQYF.

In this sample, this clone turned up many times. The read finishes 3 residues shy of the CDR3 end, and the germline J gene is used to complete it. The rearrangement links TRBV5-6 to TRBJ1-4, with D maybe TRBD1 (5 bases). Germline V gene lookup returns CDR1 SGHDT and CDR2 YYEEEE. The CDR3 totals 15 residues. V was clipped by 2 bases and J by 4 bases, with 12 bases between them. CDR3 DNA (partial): TGTGCCAGCAGCTTACAGACAGTCCATAATGAAAAA. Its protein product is CASSLQTVHNEK. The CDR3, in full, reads CASSLQTVHNEKLFF.

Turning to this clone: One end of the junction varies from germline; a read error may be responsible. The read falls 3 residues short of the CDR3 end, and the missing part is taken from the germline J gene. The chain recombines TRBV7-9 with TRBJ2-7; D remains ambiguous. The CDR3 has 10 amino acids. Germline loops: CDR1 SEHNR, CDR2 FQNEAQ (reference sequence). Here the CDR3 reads CSSSRDEQYF. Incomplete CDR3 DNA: TGTTCCAGCAGCCGCGACGAG.

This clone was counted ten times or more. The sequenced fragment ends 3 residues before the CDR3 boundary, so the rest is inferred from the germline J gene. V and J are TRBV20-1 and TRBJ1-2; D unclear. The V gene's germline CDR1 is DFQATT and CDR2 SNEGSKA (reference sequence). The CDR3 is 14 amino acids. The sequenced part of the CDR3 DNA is TGCAGTGCTAGAGCGGGAACTAGCACAGATACC. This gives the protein CSARAGTSTDT. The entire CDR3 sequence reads CSARAGTSTDTYTF.

The part of the CDR3 DNA that was read is TGTGCCAGCAGCTTACTACTAGCGGGAACAGATACC. Its protein product is CASSLLLAGTDT. The full-length CDR3 reads as CASSLLLAGTDTYTF. The V call is TRBV7-3, the J call TRBJ1-2, with D uncertain. The sequenced fragment ends 3 residues before the CDR3 boundary, so the rest is inferred from the germline J gene. CDR1 is SGHTA, CDR2 FQGTGA, per germline. The CDR3 length is 15 residues.

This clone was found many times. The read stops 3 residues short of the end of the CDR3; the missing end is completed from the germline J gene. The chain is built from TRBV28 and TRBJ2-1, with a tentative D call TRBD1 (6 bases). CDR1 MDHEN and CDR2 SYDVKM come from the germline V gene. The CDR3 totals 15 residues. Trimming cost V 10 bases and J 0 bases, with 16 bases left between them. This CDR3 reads CAITTGQSSYNEQFF. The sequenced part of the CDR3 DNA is TGTGCCATCACAACAGGGCAGAGCTCCTACAATGAG.

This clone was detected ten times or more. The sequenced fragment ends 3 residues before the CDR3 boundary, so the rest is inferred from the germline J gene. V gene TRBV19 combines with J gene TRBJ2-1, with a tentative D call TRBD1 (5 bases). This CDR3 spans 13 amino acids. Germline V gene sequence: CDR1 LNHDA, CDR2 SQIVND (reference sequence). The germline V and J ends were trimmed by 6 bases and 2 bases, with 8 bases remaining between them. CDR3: CASRGVPYNEQFF. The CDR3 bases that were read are TGTGCCAGTAGAGGGGTCCCCTACAATGAG. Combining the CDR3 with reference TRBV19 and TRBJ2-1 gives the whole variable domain DGGITQSPKYLFRKEGQNVTLSCEQNLNHDAMYWYRQDPGQGLRLIYYSQIVNDFQKGDIAEGYSVSREKKESFPLTVTSAQKNPTAFYLCASRGVPYNEQFFGPGTRLTVL.

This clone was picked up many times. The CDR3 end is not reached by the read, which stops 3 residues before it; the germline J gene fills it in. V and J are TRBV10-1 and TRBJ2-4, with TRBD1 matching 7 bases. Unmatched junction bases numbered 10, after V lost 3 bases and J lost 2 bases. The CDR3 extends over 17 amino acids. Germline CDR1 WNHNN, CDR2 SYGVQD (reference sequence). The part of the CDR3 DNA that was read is TGCGCCAGCAGTGACCCCGACAGGGACCGGCCCAAAAACATT. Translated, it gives CASSDPDRDRPKNI. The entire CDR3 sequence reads CASSDPDRDRPKNIQYF.

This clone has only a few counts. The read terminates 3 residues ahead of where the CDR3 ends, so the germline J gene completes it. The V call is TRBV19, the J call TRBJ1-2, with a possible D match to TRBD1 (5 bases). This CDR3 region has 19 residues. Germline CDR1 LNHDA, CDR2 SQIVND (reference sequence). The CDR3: CASSIDPPGVGAGRNDYTF. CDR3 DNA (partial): TGTGCCAGTAGTATAGACCCGCCGGGGGTGGGAGCTGGGAGGAATGAC.

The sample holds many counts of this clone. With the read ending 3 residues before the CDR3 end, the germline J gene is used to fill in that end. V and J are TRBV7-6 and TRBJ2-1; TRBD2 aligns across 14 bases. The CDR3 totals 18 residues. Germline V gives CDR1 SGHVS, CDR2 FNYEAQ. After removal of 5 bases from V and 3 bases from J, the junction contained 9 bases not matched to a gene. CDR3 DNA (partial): TGTGCCAGCAGCCCCAGGACTAGCGGGAGGATGGGCTACAATGAG. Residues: CASSPRTSGRMGYNE. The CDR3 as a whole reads CASSPRTSGRMGYNEQFF.

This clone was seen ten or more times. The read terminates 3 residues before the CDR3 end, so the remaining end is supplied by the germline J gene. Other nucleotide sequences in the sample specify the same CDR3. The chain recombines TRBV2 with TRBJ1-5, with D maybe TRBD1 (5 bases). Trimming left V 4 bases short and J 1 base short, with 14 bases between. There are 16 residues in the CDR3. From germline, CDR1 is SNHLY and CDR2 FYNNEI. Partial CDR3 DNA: TGTGCCAGCAGTGCGCAGGGTGGGCGGAGCAATCAGCCC. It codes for CASSAQGGRSNQP. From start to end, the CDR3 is CASSAQGGRSNQPQHF.

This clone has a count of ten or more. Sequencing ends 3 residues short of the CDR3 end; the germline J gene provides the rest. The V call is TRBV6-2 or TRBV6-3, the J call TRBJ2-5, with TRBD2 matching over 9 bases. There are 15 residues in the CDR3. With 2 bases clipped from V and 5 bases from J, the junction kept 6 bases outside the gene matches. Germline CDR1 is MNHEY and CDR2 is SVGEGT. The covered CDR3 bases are TGTGCCAGCAGTTACCCTGGGACTAGCAAGGAGACC. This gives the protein CASSYPGTSKET. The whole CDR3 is CASSYPGTSKETQYF.

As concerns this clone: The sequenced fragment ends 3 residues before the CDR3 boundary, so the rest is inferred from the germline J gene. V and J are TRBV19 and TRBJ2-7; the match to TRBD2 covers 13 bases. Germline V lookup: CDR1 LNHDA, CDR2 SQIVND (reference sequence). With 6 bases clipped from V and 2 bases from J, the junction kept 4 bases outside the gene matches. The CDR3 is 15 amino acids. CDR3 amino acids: CASSPGTSGTYEQYF. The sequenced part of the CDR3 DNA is TGTGCCAGTAGCCCCGGGACTAGCGGGACCTACGAG. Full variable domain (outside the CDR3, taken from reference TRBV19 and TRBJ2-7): DGGITQSPKYLFRKEGQNVTLSCEQNLNHDAMYWYRQDPGQGLRLIYYSQIVNDFQKGDIAEGYSVSREKKESFPLTVTSAQKNPTAFYLCASSPGTSGTYEQYFGPGTRLTVT.

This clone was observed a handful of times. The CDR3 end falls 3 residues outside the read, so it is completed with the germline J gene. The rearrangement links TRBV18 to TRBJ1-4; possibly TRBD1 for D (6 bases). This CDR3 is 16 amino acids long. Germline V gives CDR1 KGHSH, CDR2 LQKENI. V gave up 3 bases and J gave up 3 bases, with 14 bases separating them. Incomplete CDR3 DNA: TGTGCCAGCTCACCGACAGCAGGGGCGCCTAATGAAAAA. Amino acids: CASSPTAGAPNEK. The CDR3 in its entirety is CASSPTAGAPNEKLFF. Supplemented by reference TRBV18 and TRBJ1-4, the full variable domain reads NAGVMQNPRHLVRRRGQEARLRCSPMKGHSHVYWYRQLPEEGLKFMVYLQKENIIDESGMPKERFSAEFPKEGPSILRIQQVVRGDSAAYFCASSPTAGAPNEKLFFGSGTQLSVL.

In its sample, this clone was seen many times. Incomplete CDR3 DNA: TGCAGTGCCCCCCTCTCCGGGAGGGGTGCAGATACG. Amino acids: CSAPLSGRGADT. Given in full, the CDR3 is CSAPLSGRGADTQYF. The chain couples TRBV20-1 to TRBJ2-3; the match to TRBD2 covers 8 bases. Coverage ceases 3 residues before the CDR3 finishes, and the germline J gene fills in the end. J lost 4 bases, V lost 6 bases, and 12 bases had no gene match. CDR3 length: 15 amino acids. Germline V gene data show CDR1 as DFQATT and CDR2 as SNEGSKA (reference sequence).

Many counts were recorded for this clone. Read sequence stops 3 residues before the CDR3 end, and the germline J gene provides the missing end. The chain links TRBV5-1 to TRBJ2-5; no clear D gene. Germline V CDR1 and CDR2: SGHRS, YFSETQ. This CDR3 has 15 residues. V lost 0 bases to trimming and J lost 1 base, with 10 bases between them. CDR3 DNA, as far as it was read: TGCGCCAGCAGCTTGGGTCCGTTCAGCCAAGAGACC. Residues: CASSLGPFSQET. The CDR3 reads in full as CASSLGPFSQETQYF.

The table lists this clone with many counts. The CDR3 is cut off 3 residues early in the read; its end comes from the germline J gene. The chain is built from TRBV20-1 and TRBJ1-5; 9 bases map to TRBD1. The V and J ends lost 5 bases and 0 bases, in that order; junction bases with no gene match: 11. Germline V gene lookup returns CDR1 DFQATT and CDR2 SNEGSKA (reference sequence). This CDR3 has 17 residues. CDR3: CSAAPGQGYYSNQPQHF. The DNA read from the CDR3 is TGCAGTGCTGCCCCCGGACAGGGGTATTATAGCAATCAGCCC.

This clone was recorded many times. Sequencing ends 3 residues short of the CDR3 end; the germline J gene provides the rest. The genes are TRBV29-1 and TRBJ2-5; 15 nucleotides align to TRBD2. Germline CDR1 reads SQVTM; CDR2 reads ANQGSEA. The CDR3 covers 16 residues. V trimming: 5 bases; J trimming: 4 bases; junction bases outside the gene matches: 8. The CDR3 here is CSVPRTSGRALETQYF. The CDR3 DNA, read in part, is TGCAGCGTTCCCCGGACTAGCGGGAGGGCCTTAGAGACC.

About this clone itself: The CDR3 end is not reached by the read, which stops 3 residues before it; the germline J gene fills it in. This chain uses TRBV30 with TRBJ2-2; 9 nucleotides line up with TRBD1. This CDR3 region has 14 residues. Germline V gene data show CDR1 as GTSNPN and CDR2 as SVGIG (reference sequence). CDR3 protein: CAWSRTGVKEKLFF. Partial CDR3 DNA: TGTGCCTGGAGTAGGACAGGGGTTAAGGAAAAG. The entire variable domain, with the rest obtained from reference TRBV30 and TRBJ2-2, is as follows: SQTIHQWPATLVQPVGSPLSLECTVEGTSNPNLYWYRQAAGRGLQLLFYSVGIGQISSEVPQNLSASRPQDRQFILSSKKLLLSDSGFYLCAWSRTGVKEKLFFGEGSRLTVL.